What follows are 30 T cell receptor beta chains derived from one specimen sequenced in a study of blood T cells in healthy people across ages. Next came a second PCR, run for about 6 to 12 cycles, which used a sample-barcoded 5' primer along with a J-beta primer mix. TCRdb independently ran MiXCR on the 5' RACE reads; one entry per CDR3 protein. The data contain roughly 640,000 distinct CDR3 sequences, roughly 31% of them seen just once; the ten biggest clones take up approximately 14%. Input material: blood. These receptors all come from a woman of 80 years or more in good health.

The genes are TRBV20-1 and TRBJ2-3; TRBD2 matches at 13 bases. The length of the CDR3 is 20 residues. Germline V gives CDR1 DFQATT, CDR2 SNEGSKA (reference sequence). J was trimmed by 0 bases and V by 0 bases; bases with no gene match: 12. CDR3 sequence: CSARDLGLAGAKPSTDTQYF. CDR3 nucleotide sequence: TGCAGTGCTAGAGATCTTGGACTAGCGGGGGCGAAACCTAGCACAGATACGCAGTATTTT.

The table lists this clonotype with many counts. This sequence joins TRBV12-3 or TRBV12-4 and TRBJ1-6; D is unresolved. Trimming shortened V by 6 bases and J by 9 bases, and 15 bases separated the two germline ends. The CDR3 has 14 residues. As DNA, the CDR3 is TGTGCCAGCAGCAGGCGCGGGGAAGGTTCACCCCTCCACTTT. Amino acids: CASSRRGEGSPLHF.

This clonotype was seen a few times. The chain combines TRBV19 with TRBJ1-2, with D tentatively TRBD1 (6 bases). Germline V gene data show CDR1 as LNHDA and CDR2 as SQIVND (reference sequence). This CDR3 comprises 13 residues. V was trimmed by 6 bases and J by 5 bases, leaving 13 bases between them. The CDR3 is CASRDSGTYGYTF. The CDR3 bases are TGTGCCAGTAGGGACAGCGGCACTTATGGCTACACCTTC.

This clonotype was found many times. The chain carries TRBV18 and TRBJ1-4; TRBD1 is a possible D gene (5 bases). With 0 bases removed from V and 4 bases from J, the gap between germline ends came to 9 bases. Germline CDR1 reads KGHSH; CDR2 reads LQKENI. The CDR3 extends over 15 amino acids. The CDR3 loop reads CASSPPTEDNEKLFF. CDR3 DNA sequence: TGTGCCAGCTCACCACCGACAGAAGATAATGAAAAACTGTTTTTT.

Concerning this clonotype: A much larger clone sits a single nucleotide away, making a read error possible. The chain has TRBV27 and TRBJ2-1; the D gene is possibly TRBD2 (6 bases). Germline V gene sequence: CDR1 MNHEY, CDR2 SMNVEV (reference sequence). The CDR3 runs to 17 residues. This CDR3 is CASSRLTSLDNYNGQFF. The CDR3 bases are TGTGCCAGCAGTCGGCTCACTAGCCTCGATAACTACAATGGGCAGTTCTTC.

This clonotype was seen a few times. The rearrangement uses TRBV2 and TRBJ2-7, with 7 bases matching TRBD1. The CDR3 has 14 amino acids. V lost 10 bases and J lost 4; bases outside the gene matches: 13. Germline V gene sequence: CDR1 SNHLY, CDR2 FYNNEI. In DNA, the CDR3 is TGTGCCACCAAAGACGGGACAGCCAGTTACGAGCAGTACTTC. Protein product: CATKDGTASYEQYF.

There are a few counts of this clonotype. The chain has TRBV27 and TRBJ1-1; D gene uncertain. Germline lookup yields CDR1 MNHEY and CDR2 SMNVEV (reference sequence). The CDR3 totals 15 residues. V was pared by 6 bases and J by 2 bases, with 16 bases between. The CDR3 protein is CASRITSWGNTEAFF. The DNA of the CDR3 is TGTGCCAGCAGGATCACGAGTTGGGGTAACACTGAAGCTTTCTTT.

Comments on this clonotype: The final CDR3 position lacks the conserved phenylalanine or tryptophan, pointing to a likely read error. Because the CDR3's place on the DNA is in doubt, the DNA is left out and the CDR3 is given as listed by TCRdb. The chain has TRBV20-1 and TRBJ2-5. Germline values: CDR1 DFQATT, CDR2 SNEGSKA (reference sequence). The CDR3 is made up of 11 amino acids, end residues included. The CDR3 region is CSAKNGYTFGS.

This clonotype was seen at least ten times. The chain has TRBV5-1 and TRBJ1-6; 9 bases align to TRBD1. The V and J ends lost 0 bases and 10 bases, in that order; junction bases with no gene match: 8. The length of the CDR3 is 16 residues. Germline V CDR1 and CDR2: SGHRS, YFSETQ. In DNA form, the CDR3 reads TGCGCCAGCAGCTTGGCCGGGGACAGGGAGTTGTCACCCCTCCACTTT. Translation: CASSLAGDRELSPLHF.

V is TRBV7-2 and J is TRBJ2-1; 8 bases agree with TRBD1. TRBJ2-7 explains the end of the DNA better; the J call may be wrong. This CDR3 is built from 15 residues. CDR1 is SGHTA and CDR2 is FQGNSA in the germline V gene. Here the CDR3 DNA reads TGTGCCAGCAACTCCGGGACAGGAGTTTACAATGAGCAGTACTTC. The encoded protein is CASNSGTGVYNEQYF.

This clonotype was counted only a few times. In DNA form, the CDR3 reads TGTGCCAGCAGAACAGGGGGCAGGTGGAGCACTGAAGCTTTCTTT. Its protein product is CASRTGGRWSTEAFF. The chain combines TRBV12-3 or TRBV12-4 with TRBJ1-1; 9 positions match TRBD1. The CDR3 has 15 amino acids. The ends lost 6 bases at V and 4 bases at J; junction bases unmatched: 9.

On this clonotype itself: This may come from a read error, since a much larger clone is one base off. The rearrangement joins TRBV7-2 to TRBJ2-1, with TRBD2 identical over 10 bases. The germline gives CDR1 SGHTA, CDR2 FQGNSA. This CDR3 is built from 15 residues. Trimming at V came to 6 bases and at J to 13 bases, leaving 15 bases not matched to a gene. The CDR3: CASRRLAGLRETQFF. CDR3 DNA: TGTGCCAGCAGGCGACTAGCGGGTTTACGGGAGACCCAGTTCTTC.

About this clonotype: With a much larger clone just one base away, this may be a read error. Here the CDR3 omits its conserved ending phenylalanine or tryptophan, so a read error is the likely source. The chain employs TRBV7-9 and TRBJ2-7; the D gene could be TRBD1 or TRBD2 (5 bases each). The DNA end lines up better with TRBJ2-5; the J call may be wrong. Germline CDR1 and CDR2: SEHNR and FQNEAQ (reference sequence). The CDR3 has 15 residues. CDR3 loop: CASSPPGRWQETQYL. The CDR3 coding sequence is TGTGCCAGCAGCCCCCCGGGGCGATGGCAAGAGACCCAGTACCTC.

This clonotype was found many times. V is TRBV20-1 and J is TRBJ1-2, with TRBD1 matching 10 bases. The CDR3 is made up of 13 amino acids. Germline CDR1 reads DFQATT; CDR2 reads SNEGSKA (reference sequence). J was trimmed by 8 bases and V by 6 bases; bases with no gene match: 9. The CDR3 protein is CSATRQGAGGYTF. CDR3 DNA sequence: TGCAGTGCCACCCGACAGGGGGCAGGAGGCTACACCTTC.

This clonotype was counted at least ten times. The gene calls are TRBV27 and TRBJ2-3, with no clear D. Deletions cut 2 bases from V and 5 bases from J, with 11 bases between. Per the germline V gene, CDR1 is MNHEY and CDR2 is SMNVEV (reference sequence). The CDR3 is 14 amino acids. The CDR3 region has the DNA TGTGCCAGCAGTTTAGGGCCCTCCCGAGATACGCAGTATTTT. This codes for CASSLGPSRDTQYF.

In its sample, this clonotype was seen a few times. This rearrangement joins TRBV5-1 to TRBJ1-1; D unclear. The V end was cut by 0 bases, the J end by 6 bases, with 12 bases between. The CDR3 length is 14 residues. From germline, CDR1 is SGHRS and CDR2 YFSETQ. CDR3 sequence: CASSLAGGPPEAFF. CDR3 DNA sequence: TGCGCCAGCAGCTTGGCGGGTGGGCCGCCTGAAGCTTTCTTT.

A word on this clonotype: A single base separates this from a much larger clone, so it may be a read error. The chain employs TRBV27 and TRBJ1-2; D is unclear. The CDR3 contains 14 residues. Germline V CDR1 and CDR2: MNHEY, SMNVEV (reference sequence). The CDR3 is CASSPLDRNYGCTF. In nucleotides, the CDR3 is TGTGCCAGCAGTCCCCTGGACCGTAACTATGGCTGCACCTTC.

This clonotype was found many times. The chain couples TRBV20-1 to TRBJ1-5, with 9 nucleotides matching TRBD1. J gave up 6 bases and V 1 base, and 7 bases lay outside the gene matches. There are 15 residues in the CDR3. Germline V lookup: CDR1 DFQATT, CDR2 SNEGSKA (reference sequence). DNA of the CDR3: TGCAGTGCTAGAGCCGGGACAGGGTGGGCTCAGCCCCAGCATTTT. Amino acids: CSARAGTGWAQPQHF.

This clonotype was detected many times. CDR3 DNA sequence: TGTGCCAGCAGCTTAGGACAGACTAACTATGGCTACACCTTC. As protein: CASSLGQTNYGYTF. The V gene is TRBV7-8, the J gene TRBJ1-2, with D tentatively TRBD1 (5 bases). The CDR3 consists of 14 residues. Trimming cost V 1 base and J 0 bases, with 6 bases left between them. Per germline, CDR1 SGHVS and CDR2 FQNEAQ.

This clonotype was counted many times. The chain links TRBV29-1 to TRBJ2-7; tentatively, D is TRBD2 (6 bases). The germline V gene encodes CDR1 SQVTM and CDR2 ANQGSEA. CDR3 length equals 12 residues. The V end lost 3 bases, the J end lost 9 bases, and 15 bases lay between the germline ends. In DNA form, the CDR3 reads TGCAGCGTTGATCCCGGACACGGGGGGCAGTACTTC. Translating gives CSVDPGHGGQYF.

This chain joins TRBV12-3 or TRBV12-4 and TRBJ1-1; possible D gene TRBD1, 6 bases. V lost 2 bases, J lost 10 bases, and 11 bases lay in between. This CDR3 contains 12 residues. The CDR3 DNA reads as TGTGCCAGCAGTTTATGGGGGGCCGGAGCTTTCTTT. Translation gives CASSLWGAGAFF.

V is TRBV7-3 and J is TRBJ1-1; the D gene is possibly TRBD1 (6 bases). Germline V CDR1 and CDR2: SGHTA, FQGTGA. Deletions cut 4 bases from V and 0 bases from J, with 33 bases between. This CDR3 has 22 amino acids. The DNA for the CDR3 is TGTGCCAGCAGCTCTTCTAAGGACAGAGCAGCCCGAACTACGAAAATGAACACTGAAGCTTTCTTT. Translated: CASSSSKDRAARTTKMNTEAFF.

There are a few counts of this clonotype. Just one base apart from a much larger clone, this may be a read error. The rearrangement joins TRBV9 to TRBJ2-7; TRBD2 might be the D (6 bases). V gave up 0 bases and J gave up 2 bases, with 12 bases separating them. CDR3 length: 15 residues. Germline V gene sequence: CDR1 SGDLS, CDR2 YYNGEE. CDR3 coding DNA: TGTGCCAGCAGCGTAGAACCGGACTACACCTACGAGCAGTACTTC. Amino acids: CASSVEPDYTYEQYF.

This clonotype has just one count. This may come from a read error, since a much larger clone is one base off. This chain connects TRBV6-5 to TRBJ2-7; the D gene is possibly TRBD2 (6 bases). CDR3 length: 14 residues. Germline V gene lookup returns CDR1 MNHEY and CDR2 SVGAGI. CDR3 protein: CASSSLAFSYEHYF. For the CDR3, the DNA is TGTGCCAGCAGTTCCCTAGCGTTCTCCTACGAGCACTACTTC.

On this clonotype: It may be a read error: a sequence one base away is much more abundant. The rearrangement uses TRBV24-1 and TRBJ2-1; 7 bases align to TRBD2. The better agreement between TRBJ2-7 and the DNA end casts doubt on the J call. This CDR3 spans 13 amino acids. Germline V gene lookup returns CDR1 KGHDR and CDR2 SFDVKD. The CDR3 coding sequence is TGTGCCACCAGTGAAGGCTGGGGGGGTGAGCAGTACTTC. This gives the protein CATSEGWGGEQYF.

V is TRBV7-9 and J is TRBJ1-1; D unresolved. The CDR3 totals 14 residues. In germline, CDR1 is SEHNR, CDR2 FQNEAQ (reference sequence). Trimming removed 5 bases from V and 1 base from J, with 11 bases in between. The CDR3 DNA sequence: TGTGCCAGCAGCCCTTATAGGGAGAACACTGAAGCTTTCTTT. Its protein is CASSPYRENTEAFF.

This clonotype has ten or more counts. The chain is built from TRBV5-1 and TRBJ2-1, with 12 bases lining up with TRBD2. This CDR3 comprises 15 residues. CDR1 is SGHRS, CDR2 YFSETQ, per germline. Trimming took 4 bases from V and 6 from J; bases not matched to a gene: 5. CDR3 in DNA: TGCGCCAGCAGCCCGAGGACTAGCGGGGTCAATGAGCAGTTCTTC. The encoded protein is CASSPRTSGVNEQFF. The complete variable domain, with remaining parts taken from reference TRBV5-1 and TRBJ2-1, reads KAGVTQTPRYLIKTRGQQVTLSCSPISGHRSVSWYQQTPGQGLQFLFEYFSETQRNKGNFPGRFSGRQFSNSRSEMNVSTLELGDSALYLCASSPRTSGVNEQFFGPGTRLTVL.

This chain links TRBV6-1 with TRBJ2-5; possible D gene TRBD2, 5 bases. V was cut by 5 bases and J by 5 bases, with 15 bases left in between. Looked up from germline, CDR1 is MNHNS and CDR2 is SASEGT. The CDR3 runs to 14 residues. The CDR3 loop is CASSIEGNGETQYF. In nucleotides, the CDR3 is TGTGCCAGCAGTATTGAGGGTAACGGGGAGACCCAGTACTTC.

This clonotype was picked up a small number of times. CDR3 coding DNA: TGCAGCGTTGAAGGGGGACCCTCCGGCCCCGCGCCTTACGAGCAGTTCTTC. Translated: CSVEGGPSGPAPYEQFF. This chain joins TRBV29-1 and TRBJ2-1; TRBD1 or TRBD2 may be the D gene (5 bases each). CDR1 and CDR2 from the germline V gene are SQVTM and ANQGSEA. This CDR3 comprises 17 residues. V shed 1 base and J shed 10 bases, with 26 bases lying between them.

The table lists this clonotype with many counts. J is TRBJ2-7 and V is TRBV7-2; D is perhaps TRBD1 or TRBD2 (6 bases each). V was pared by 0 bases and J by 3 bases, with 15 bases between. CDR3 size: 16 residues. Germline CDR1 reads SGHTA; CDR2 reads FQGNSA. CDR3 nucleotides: TGTGCCAGCAGCTTAGCGGTGGGGGCCGGGAGCTACGAGCAGTACTTC. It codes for CASSLAVGAGSYEQYF.